This T cell receptor (beta chain) was found in a study of Tregs in tolerant kidney transplant recipients (dated by TCRdb to between 2019 and 2020). For the wider study: Related donors were used in the transplants with nonmyeloablative bone marrow transplantation, and mixed chimerism was transient in the human trials. TCRbeta sequencing was used in the study to identify donor-specific regulatory T cells before combined kidney and bone marrow transplantation, and the identified cells were then tracked after transplant. The full study reports these points: The most biologically relevant and donor-specific TCRbeta repertoire appeared to be identified by expanding Tregs with activated donor B cells. For some patients the PCR primers changed over time, which made it impossible to compare the samples from those patients at the nucleotide level. Biological reproducibility was not examined directly, but technical replication error appeared to be minimal. In tolerant patients, the expansion of donor-specific Tregs was greater than global Treg expansion, suggesting that the expansion was antigen-driven rather than nonspecific. Because the study included only a small number of patients, the results must be confirmed in larger populations and under other immunosuppression protocols.

Worth noting for this clone: No cognate antigen has been identified for it. One base away there is no much larger clone; base qualities are not given.

In the germline V gene, CDR1 corresponds to WSHSY and CDR2 to SAAADI. The junction carries 19 bases between V and J, which are trimmed by 7 bases and 6 bases respectively. Reading from cysteine to phenylalanine, the CDR3 counts 15 amino acids. Left in the record is the CDR3 DNA by itself, 45 bases read in frame from the first base. The intended sense of this specimen's time point label: blood sample drawn before combined kidney and bone marrow transplant. For bulk CFSE mixed lymphocyte reactions, CFSE-labeled recipient PBMCs were cocultured for approximately six days with irradiated donor PBMCs, after which the cells were stained for CD3/CD4/CD8 and FACS-sorted. Several combined kidney and bone marrow transplant recipients from the ITN036ST trial were included as patients, and samples were available only from these trial subjects. Healthy control blood was processed by Ficoll density gradient to PBMCs and cryopreserved; patient PBMCs were collected before and after transplant.

For TCRbeta CDR3 sequencing, genomic DNA from the sorted cells was extracted using the QIAGEN DNeasy Blood and Tissue Kit. High-throughput TCRbeta CDR3 sequencing, including PCR amplification with bias correction and internal controls, was performed commercially through immunoSEQ. The authors' analysis ran thus. Unique productive TCRbeta sequences were defined by CDR3 nucleotide sequence where primers matched, otherwise by CDR3 amino acid sequence with Vbeta and Jbeta genes. Sequences were defined as donor-reactive when expanded at least 5-fold in CFSE-low cells versus unstimulated cells and present at a frequency of at least 0.01% in CFSE-low cells. Jensen-Shannon divergence, calculated on the top 100 TCRbeta sequences ranked by frequency, was used to quantify repertoire divergence. When a sample had multiple sequencing runs, each run was corrected for sorting error separately and the runs were then pooled. TCRdb limited this immuneACCESS table to in-frame rearrangements with V and J called. A share of clones is missing; checked studies link under half to unresolved V genes, and the rest is unexplained. V, J and clone size are those of that table, while D and trimming were read from the DNA. Present in this sample are about 15,000 clones, around 53% of which were seen just once. The ten largest make up around 3.2% of the sample.

The sequences come from CD4+ T cells from blood cultured with allogeneic cells, collected before the transplant. Recombination connected TRBV10-2 to TRBJ1-5, with the D gene not clear enough to name. The TCR sequence derives from a human patient who received a combined kidney and bone marrow transplant. The CDR3 here reads CASKDGVNSGQPQHF. The sequenced DNA: TGCGCCAGCAAGGACGGGGTGAACAGTGGTCAGCCCCAGCATTTT.